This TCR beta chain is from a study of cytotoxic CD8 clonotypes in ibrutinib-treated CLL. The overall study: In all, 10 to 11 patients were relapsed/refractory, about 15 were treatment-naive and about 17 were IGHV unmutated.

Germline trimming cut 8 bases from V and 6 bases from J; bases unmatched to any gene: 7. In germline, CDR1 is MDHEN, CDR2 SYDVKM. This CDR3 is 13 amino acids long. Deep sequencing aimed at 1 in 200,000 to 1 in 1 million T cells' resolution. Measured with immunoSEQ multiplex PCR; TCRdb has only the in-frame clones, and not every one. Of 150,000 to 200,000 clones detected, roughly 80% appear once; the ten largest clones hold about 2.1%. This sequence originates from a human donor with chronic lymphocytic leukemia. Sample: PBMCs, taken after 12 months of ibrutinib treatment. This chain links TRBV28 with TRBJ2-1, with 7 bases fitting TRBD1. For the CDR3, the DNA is TGTGCCAGCGAACAGGGGTCAGCCAATGAGCAGTTCTTC. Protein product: CASEQGSANEQFF.